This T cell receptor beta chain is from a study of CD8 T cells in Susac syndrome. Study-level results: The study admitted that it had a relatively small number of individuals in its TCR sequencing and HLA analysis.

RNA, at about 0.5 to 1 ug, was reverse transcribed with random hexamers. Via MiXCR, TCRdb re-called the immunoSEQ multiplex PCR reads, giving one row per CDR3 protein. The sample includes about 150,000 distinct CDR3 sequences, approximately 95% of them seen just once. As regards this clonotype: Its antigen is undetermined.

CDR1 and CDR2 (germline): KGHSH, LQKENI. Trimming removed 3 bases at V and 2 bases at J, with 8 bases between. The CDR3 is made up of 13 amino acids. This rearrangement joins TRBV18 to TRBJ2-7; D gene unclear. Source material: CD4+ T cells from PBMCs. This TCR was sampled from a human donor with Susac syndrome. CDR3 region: CASSPGSPYEQYF. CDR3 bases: TGTGCCAGCTCACCCGGCAGTCCCTACGAGCAGTACTTC. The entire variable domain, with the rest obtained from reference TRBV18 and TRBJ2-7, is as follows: NAGVMQNPRHLVRRRGQEARLRCSPMKGHSHVYWYRQLPEEGLKFMVYLQKENIIDESGMPKERFSAEFPKEGPSILRIQQVVRGDSAAYFCASSPGSPYEQYFGPGTRLTVT.